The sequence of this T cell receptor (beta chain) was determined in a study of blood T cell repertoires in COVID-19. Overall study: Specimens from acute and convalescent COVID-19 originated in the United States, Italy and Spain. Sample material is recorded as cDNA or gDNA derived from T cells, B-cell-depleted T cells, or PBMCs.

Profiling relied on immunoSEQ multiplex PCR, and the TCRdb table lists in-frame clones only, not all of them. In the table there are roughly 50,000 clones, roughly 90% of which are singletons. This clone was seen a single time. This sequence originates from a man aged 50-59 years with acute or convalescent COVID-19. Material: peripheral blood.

This chain's CDR3 is CASSQYAAGGEQYF. CDR3 nucleotides: TGTGCCAGCAGCCAATACGCAGCGGGAGGGGAGCAGTACTTC. This chain connects TRBV3-1 (or the pseudogene TRBV3-2) to TRBJ2-7; 10 nucleotides agree with TRBD2. Per the germline V gene, CDR1 is LGHDT and CDR2 is YNNKEL (reference sequence). The CDR3 sequence is 14 residues long. The V and J ends lost 2 bases and 7 bases, in that order; junction bases with no gene match: 5.